This T cell receptor (beta chain) was observed in a study of T cells in Graves' hyperthyroidism and ophthalmopathy. Overall study context: Peripheral blood was taken when the disease was first diagnosed, before any treatment began. Study results and caveats: Among clonotypes expanded in thyroid above 0.001, most were also found in blood.

This clonotype was observed a handful of times. Its target is not known. One end of the junction fails to match germline, which may point to a read error. Clinicians diagnosed patients from clinical symptoms, serum thyroxine and TRAb, thyroid ultrasound and orbital computed tomography. PBMCs stemmed from 10 ml fresh peripheral blood. RNA transcripts provided the source from which TCR beta CDR3 regions were amplified. First-round RT-PCR with HTBI primers amplified the TCR CDR3 region. Each CDR3 protein gets one entry after TCRdb re-called the multiplex PCR reads with MiXCR. This sample has approximately 360,000 distinct CDR3 sequences, with more than 20% found just once. The CDR3 totals 15 residues. CDR1 DFQATT and CDR2 SNEGSKA come from the germline V gene (reference sequence).

The gene calls are TRBV20-1 and TRBJ2-3; 8 nucleotides align to TRBD2. This TCR was sampled from a man aged 50 to 59 with Graves' hyperthyroidism. What was sequenced was blood. For the CDR3, the DNA is TGCAGTCCTAGGGCGGGAGCGGGGGTAGGAGATACGCAGTATTTT. This codes for CSPRAGAGVGDTQYF.